This T cell receptor (beta chain) is drawn from a study of regulatory T cells in long-lasting Graves disease. Study details: Newly diagnosed Graves' patients had taken antithyroid drugs under 3 months.

The CDR3 is made up of 21 amino acids. Per germline, CDR1 KGHSH and CDR2 LQKENI. The V gene end was trimmed by 8 bases and the J gene end by 4 bases; junction bases not matched to a gene: 26. Time point specified: newly diagnosed GD, antithyroid drugs for less than 3 months. After RNA was extracted from PBMCs, the TCR library was made from it. Relying on iRepertoire HTBI primers and Arm-PCR of CDR3 regions, the team built TCR beta libraries. TCRdb used MiXCR to reprocess the multiplex PCR reads, holding one entry per CDR3 protein. The data contain around 400,000 distinct CDR3 sequences, 15% of them singletons. This sample was also put to use in a study of T cells in Graves' hyperthyroidism and ophthalmopathy. As that report states: The HTBI primer set served for first-round RT-PCR of the TCR CDR3. Blood shared most expanded thyroid clonotypes above 0.001.

The V gene is TRBV18, the J gene TRBJ2-7, with 13 bases matching TRBD2. Sequenced material: peripheral blood mononuclear cells (PBMCs), taken at new diagnosis, from a patient treated with antithyroid drugs. This receptor was taken from a woman aged 40 to 50 with Graves disease. CDR3 coding DNA: TGTGCCAGCCCTAATCGAGACCCGGGGGTTCGGACTAGCGGGAGTCCTTACGAGCAGTACTTC. Translating it yields CASPNRDPGVRTSGSPYEQYF.